This T cell receptor beta chain was documented in a study of cytomegalovirus exposure and HLA in healthy donors. PCR used 60 Vbeta primers and 13 Jbeta primers. In the authors' methods: Later analysis identified approximately 80 million unique TCR beta chains, about 10 million shared. Only in-frame clones appear in the TCRdb table, and some are missing; sequencing was by immunoSEQ multiplex PCR. V, J and clone size derive from that table, while D and trimming were established from the DNA sequence. This table has about 200,000 clones, over 75% appearing once. CDR1 is LNHDA, CDR2 SQIVND, per germline (reference sequence). The CDR3 runs 14 residues. V was cut by 7 bases and J by 1 base, with 13 bases left in between. Findings and caveats of the study: Cytomegalovirus status, reportedly, was diagnosed with high specificity and sensitivity by the classifier. The authors assumed roughly uniform sequencing depth across donors for presence/absence analyses. As a later analysis revealed, most CMV-associated TCR beta chains appeared HLA-restricted.

This clone was found a few times. As yet, its antigen is unknown. The chain recombines TRBV19 with TRBJ1-2, with D maybe TRBD1 (6 bases). This clonotype was sampled from a girl aged 2-10 years in good health and CMV-seronegative. Sequences were obtained from PBMCs. CDR3: CASTEYRVNYGYTF. DNA of the CDR3: TGTGCCAGTACCGAATACAGGGTTAACTATGGCTACACCTTC.